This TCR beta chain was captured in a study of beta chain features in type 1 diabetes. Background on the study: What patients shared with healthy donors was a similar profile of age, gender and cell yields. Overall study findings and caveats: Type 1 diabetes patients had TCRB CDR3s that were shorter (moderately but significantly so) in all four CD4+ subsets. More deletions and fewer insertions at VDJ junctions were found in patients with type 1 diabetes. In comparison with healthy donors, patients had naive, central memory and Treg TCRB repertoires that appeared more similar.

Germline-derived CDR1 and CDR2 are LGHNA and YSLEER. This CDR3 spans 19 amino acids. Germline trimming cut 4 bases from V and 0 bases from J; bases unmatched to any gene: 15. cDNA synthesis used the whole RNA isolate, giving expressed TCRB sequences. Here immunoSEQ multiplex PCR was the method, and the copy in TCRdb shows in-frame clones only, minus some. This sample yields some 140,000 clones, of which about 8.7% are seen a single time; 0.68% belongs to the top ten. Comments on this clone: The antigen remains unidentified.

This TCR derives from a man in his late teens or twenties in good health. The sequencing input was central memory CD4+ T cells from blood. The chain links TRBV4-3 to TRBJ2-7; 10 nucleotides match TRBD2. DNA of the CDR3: TGCGCCAGCAGCCGATACCAACCAGGACTAGCGGAGTACTCCTACGAGCAGTACTTC. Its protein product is CASSRYQPGLAEYSYEQYF.